This TCR beta chain appears in the sequencing data of a study of shared clonotypes between healthy human individuals. Sequenced by immunoSEQ multiplex PCR; TCRdb stores in-frame clones only, minus some. The sample records approximately 500,000 clones, around 80% being singletons. V was trimmed by 3 bases and J by 1 base, leaving 11 bases between them. CDR1 and CDR2 (germline): SGDLS, YYNGEE. This CDR3 region has 14 residues. The clonotype originates from a woman aged 40 to 50 in good health. Some clones in this sample may be carry-over from other donors' samples. J is TRBJ2-7 and V is TRBV9; perhaps TRBD2 as D (6 bases). Sequenced sample: PBMCs. The CDR3 nucleotides read TGTGCCAGCAGCGCGGGACTGCGATCCTACGAGCAGTACTTC. Its protein is CASSAGLRSYEQYF.